The next 27 T cell receptor beta chains were all read from a single sample in a study of blood T cell repertoires in COVID-19. Method: immunoSEQ multiplex PCR; TCRdb's copy keeps in-frame clones and lacks some. The sample has 130,000 or so clones; about nine tenths are singletons. Sequences were obtained from peripheral blood. The receptor set was obtained from a woman aged 70-85 years with COVID-19, enrolled during active disease.

The gene calls are TRBV5-1 and TRBJ2-1; D possibly corresponds to TRBD1 (5 bases). Germline values: CDR1 SGHRS, CDR2 YFSETQ. V was clipped by 3 bases and J by 6 bases, with 10 bases between them. CDR3 length equals 13 residues. The CDR3 region is CASSSAGFNEQFF. CDR3 DNA sequence: TGCGCCAGCAGCTCAGCAGGGTTCAATGAGCAGTTCTTC.

The CDR3 reads CASSLSGADYEQYF. The CDR3 DNA sequence: TGTGCCAGCAGTTTATCAGGGGCGGACTACGAGCAGTACTTC. V usage is TRBV28 and J usage is TRBJ2-7; the D gene is possibly TRBD1 (6 bases). The germline CDR1 and CDR2 sequences are MDHEN and SYDVKM. CDR3 length equals 14 residues. V was cut by 1 base and J by 3 bases, with 10 bases left in between.

The chain combines TRBV7-2 with TRBJ2-3; D unclear. This CDR3 is 18 amino acids long. Germline assignment: CDR1 SGHTA and CDR2 FQGNSA. Trimming took off 1 base at V and 0 bases at J, with 17 bases between the two ends. In nucleotides, the CDR3 is TGTGCCAGCAGCTTAGATAGTTCGTCGGCGGCTAGCACAGATACGCAGTATTTT. It codes for CASSLDSSSAASTDTQYF.

The V call is TRBV2, the J call TRBJ2-7; possibly TRBD2 for D (6 bases). The germline gives CDR1 SNHLY, CDR2 FYNNEI. This CDR3 is built from 15 residues. V shed 4 bases and J shed 0 bases, with 13 bases lying between them. The DNA for the CDR3 is TGTGCCAGCAGTGGAGCGGGCCCGAGCTCCTACGAGCAGTACTTC. It is translated as CASSGAGPSSYEQYF.

The chain carries TRBV19 and TRBJ2-1, with a tentative D call TRBD2 (6 bases). Germline V gene sequence: CDR1 LNHDA, CDR2 SQIVND (reference sequence). The V gene lost 6 bases and the J gene lost 1 base, with 16 bases spanning the gap. The CDR3 extends over 16 amino acids. CDR3: CASSYPGTESYNEQFF. CDR3 DNA sequence: TGTGCCAGTAGCTATCCCGGGACTGAGTCCTACAATGAGCAGTTCTTC.

The rearrangement uses TRBV6-2 or TRBV6-3 and TRBJ1-1, with D perhaps matching TRBD1 (6 bases). V lost 2 bases, J lost 3 bases, and 13 bases lay in between. This CDR3 spans 15 amino acids. The germline gives CDR1 MNHEY, CDR2 SVGEGT. The CDR3 protein is CASSYNRDRDTEAFF. CDR3 sequence (DNA): TGTGCCAGCAGTTACAACAGGGATCGTGACACTGAAGCTTTCTTT.

This chain links TRBV5-5 with TRBJ2-2, with 9 bases aligning to TRBD2. CDR3 size: 18 residues. Trimming at V came to 3 bases and at J to 4 bases, leaving 13 bases not matched to a gene. The germline V gene has CDR1 SGHKS and CDR2 YYEKEE (reference sequence). In DNA, the CDR3 is TGTGCCAGCAGCTCCGTTAGCGGGGGCTCCGCATTCACCGGGGAGCTGTTTTTT. This sequence encodes CASSSVSGGSAFTGELFF.

This chain joins TRBV7-8 and TRBJ2-3; weak D call: TRBD1 (6 bases). Trimming took off 5 bases at V and 2 bases at J, with 14 bases between the two ends. This CDR3 contains 15 residues. CDR1 is SGHVS, CDR2 FQNEAQ, per germline. The chain's CDR3 is CASSVTGLPTDTQYF. CDR3 in DNA: TGTGCCAGCAGCGTTACAGGGCTACCCACAGATACGCAGTATTTT. Drawing the rest from reference TRBV7-8 and TRBJ2-3, the complete variable domain is GAGVSQSPRYKVAKRGQDVALRCDPISGHVSLFWYQQALGQGPEFLTYFQNEAQLDKSGLPSDRFFAERPEGSVSTLKIQRTQQEDSAVYLCASSVTGLPTDTQYFGPGTRLTVL.

Written as DNA, the CDR3 is TGTGCCAGCAGTTCTTACCCCTTTTCTAGCGGGGGAAGCACAGATACGCAGTATTTT. It specifies CASSSYPFSSGGSTDTQYF. The chain is built from TRBV27 and TRBJ2-3; 10 positions agree with TRBD2. The germline CDR1 and CDR2 sequences are MNHEY and SMNVEV (reference sequence). This CDR3 contains 19 residues. V lost 4 bases, J lost 0 bases, and 13 bases stayed unmatched.

The CDR3 loop is CASGQGRWSYNEQFF. The CDR3 DNA is TGTGCCAGCGGTCAAGGGAGATGGTCCTACAATGAGCAGTTCTTC. The genes are TRBV3-1 (or the pseudogene TRBV3-2) and TRBJ2-1, with a possible D match to TRBD2 (5 bases). Germline V gene lookup returns CDR1 LGHDT and CDR2 YNNKEL (reference sequence). V was trimmed by 8 bases and J by 1 base, leaving 15 bases between them. This CDR3 has 15 residues.

CDR3 DNA sequence: TGTGCCAGCGCCGCAGAAGGGGTTTCAGCTTTCTTT. The encoded protein is CASAAEGVSAFF. The chain employs TRBV2 and TRBJ1-1, with a weak D call TRBD1 (5 bases). Trimming left V 8 bases short and J 10 bases short, with 17 bases between. Germline CDR1 SNHLY, CDR2 FYNNEI. This CDR3 region has 12 residues.

The V gene is TRBV30, the J gene TRBJ2-1, with 9 bases that match TRBD2. The CDR3 spans 16 residues. Per the germline V gene, CDR1 is GTSNPN and CDR2 is SVGIG (reference sequence). The J segment lost 6 bases and the V segment lost 4 bases, leaving 13 bases of the junction unmatched. CDR3 residues: CAWIKLSSGVRNEQFF. CDR3 sequence (DNA): TGTGCCTGGATCAAACTATCTAGCGGGGTTCGCAATGAGCAGTTCTTC.

The chain joins TRBV7-2 to TRBJ2-3; 7 bases align to TRBD2. The CDR3 totals 16 residues. Germline assignment: CDR1 SGHTA and CDR2 FQGNSA. V gave up 0 bases and J gave up 2 bases; unmatched junction bases: 5. The CDR3 here is CASSLAGGSNTDTQYF. In DNA, the CDR3 is TGTGCCAGCAGCTTAGCGGGGGGGAGCAACACAGATACGCAGTATTTT.

The chain combines TRBV7-6 with TRBJ2-3, with D hard to call. The CDR3 extends over 13 amino acids. Germline CDR1 is SGHVS and CDR2 is FNYEAQ. Trimming removed 1 base from V and 2 bases from J, with 4 bases in between. The CDR3 region is CASSLGYTDTQYF. Written as DNA, the CDR3 is TGTGCCAGCAGCTTAGGCTACACAGATACGCAGTATTTT.

The V gene is TRBV11-2, the J gene TRBJ2-1, with D hard to call. The CDR3 is made up of 13 amino acids. Trimming left V 3 bases short and J 9 bases short, with 12 bases between. The germline V gene encodes CDR1 SGHAT and CDR2 FQNNGV. Here the CDR3 reads CASSFDRFFEQFF. The CDR3 DNA sequence: TGTGCCAGCAGCTTTGATCGGTTTTTTGAGCAGTTCTTC.

This clone was counted a few times. The chain employs TRBV6-1 and TRBJ1-2, with TRBD1 identical over 9 bases. The V gene's germline CDR1 is MNHNS and CDR2 SASEGT. The CDR3 has 15 residues. V was clipped by 3 bases and J by 6 bases; unmatched bases: 8. This CDR3 is CASSDSTGGPDGYTF. The CDR3 nucleotides read TGTGCCAGCAGTGATAGTACAGGGGGCCCTGATGGCTACACCTTC.

Notes on this clone: The sample has other DNA sequences that encode this CDR3 too. The V call is TRBV12-3 or TRBV12-4, the J call TRBJ1-1, with TRBD1 as a possible D gene (6 bases). The CDR3 runs 12 residues. Trimming shortened V by 2 bases and J by 5 bases, and 6 bases separated the two germline ends. CDR3 nucleotide sequence: TGTGCCAGCAGTTTAACAGGGACTGAAGCTTTCTTT. Protein product: CASSLTGTEAFF.

This clone was observed a single time. CDR3 coding DNA: TGCGCCAGCAGCTTGTGGGCAGGGGGTAATTCACCCCTCCACTTT. Residues: CASSLWAGGNSPLHF. This chain links TRBV5-1 with TRBJ1-6; 7 nucleotides agree with TRBD1. CDR1 and CDR2 from the germline V gene are SGHRS and YFSETQ. With 1 base clipped from V and 6 bases from J, the junction kept 4 bases outside the gene matches. CDR3 size: 15 residues.

The chain couples TRBV10-3 to TRBJ2-5; D perhaps matches TRBD1 (6 bases). This CDR3 spans 17 amino acids. Germline assignment: CDR1 ENHRY and CDR2 SYGVKD. Trimming cost V 0 bases and J 1 base, with 15 bases left between them. The CDR3 loop is CAISESTGGTFQETQYF. CDR3 DNA sequence: TGTGCCATCAGTGAGTCGACAGGCGGAACGTTCCAAGAGACCCAGTACTTC.

For this clone: One end of the junction fails to match germline, which may point to a read error. The rearrangement joins TRBV7-9 to TRBJ2-4; D is possibly TRBD1 (6 bases). Per the germline V gene, CDR1 is SEHNR and CDR2 is FQNEAQ (reference sequence). This CDR3 spans 12 amino acids. The CDR3 region is CASSYGTLPLLF. The CDR3 nucleotides read TGTGCCAGCAGCTACGGGACACTTCCCCTCCTCTTC.

V usage is TRBV7-9 and J usage is TRBJ2-1; weak D call: TRBD2 (5 bases). The ends were cut back, 4 bases at V and 7 bases at J, with 17 bases in the middle. The CDR3 loop spans 15 amino acids. The germline gives CDR1 SEHNR, CDR2 FQNEAQ (reference sequence). CDR3 loop: CASSSLFTSLNEQFF. As DNA, the CDR3 is TGTGCCAGCAGCTCCTTATTTACTAGTCTTAATGAGCAGTTCTTC.

The CDR3 nucleotides read TGTGCCAGCAGCCCCATTGGACAGGGGGGTGAAAAACTGTTTTTT. Translation gives CASSPIGQGGEKLFF. J is TRBJ1-4 and V is TRBV16, with TRBD1 matching 10 bases. Germline values: CDR1 KGHSY, CDR2 FQNENV. With 4 bases clipped from V and 7 bases from J, the junction kept 6 bases outside the gene matches. This CDR3 spans 15 amino acids.

The V and J genes are TRBV2 and TRBJ2-3, with D possibly being TRBD2 (5 bases). V was clipped by 6 bases and J by 0 bases, with 7 bases between them. Per germline, CDR1 SNHLY and CDR2 FYNNEI. There are 13 residues in the CDR3. As DNA, the CDR3 is TGTGCCAGCAGGGGCGGGAGCACAGATACGCAGTATTTT. It translates to CASRGGSTDTQYF.

The gene calls are TRBV27 and TRBJ1-2, with 7 bases lining up with TRBD1. With 5 bases clipped from V and 2 bases from J, the junction kept 2 bases outside the gene matches. Germline-derived CDR1 and CDR2 are MNHEY and SMNVEV (reference sequence). This CDR3 contains 13 residues. CDR3 nucleotide sequence: TGTGCCAGCAGTCCAGGGGGAAACTATGGCTACACCTTC. Protein: CASSPGGNYGYTF.

The gene calls are TRBV27 and TRBJ1-6, with 7 bases identical to TRBD1. Looked up from germline, CDR1 is MNHEY and CDR2 is SMNVEV (reference sequence). V shed 6 bases and J 10 bases; nucleotides not matched to a gene: 12. The CDR3 has 15 amino acids. DNA for the CDR3: TGTGCCAGCAGCCCGGCGGAGGGGGCACGGTCACCCCTCCACTTT. It translates to CASSPAEGARSPLHF.

The genes are TRBV10-3 and TRBJ2-3; 11 positions agree with TRBD2. This CDR3 contains 18 residues. CDR1 and CDR2 from the germline V gene are ENHRY and SYGVKD. V gave up 2 bases and J gave up 6 bases; unmatched junction bases: 13. CDR3 coding DNA: TGTGCCATCAGTGAGAACCCCTTTAGCGGGGGGGCCTGGGATACGCAGTATTTT. Amino acids: CAISENPFSGGAWDTQYF.

The chain couples TRBV4-2 to TRBJ2-7, with 10 bases lining up with TRBD2. The CDR3 runs to 16 residues. The J segment lost 0 bases and the V segment lost 4 bases, leaving 6 bases of the junction unmatched. Germline V gene sequence: CDR1 LGHNA, CDR2 YNFKEQ. CDR3 coding DNA: TGTGCCAGCAGCCGAGCTGGGACTAGCGTCTCCTACGAGCAGTACTTC. This translates into CASSRAGTSVSYEQYF.